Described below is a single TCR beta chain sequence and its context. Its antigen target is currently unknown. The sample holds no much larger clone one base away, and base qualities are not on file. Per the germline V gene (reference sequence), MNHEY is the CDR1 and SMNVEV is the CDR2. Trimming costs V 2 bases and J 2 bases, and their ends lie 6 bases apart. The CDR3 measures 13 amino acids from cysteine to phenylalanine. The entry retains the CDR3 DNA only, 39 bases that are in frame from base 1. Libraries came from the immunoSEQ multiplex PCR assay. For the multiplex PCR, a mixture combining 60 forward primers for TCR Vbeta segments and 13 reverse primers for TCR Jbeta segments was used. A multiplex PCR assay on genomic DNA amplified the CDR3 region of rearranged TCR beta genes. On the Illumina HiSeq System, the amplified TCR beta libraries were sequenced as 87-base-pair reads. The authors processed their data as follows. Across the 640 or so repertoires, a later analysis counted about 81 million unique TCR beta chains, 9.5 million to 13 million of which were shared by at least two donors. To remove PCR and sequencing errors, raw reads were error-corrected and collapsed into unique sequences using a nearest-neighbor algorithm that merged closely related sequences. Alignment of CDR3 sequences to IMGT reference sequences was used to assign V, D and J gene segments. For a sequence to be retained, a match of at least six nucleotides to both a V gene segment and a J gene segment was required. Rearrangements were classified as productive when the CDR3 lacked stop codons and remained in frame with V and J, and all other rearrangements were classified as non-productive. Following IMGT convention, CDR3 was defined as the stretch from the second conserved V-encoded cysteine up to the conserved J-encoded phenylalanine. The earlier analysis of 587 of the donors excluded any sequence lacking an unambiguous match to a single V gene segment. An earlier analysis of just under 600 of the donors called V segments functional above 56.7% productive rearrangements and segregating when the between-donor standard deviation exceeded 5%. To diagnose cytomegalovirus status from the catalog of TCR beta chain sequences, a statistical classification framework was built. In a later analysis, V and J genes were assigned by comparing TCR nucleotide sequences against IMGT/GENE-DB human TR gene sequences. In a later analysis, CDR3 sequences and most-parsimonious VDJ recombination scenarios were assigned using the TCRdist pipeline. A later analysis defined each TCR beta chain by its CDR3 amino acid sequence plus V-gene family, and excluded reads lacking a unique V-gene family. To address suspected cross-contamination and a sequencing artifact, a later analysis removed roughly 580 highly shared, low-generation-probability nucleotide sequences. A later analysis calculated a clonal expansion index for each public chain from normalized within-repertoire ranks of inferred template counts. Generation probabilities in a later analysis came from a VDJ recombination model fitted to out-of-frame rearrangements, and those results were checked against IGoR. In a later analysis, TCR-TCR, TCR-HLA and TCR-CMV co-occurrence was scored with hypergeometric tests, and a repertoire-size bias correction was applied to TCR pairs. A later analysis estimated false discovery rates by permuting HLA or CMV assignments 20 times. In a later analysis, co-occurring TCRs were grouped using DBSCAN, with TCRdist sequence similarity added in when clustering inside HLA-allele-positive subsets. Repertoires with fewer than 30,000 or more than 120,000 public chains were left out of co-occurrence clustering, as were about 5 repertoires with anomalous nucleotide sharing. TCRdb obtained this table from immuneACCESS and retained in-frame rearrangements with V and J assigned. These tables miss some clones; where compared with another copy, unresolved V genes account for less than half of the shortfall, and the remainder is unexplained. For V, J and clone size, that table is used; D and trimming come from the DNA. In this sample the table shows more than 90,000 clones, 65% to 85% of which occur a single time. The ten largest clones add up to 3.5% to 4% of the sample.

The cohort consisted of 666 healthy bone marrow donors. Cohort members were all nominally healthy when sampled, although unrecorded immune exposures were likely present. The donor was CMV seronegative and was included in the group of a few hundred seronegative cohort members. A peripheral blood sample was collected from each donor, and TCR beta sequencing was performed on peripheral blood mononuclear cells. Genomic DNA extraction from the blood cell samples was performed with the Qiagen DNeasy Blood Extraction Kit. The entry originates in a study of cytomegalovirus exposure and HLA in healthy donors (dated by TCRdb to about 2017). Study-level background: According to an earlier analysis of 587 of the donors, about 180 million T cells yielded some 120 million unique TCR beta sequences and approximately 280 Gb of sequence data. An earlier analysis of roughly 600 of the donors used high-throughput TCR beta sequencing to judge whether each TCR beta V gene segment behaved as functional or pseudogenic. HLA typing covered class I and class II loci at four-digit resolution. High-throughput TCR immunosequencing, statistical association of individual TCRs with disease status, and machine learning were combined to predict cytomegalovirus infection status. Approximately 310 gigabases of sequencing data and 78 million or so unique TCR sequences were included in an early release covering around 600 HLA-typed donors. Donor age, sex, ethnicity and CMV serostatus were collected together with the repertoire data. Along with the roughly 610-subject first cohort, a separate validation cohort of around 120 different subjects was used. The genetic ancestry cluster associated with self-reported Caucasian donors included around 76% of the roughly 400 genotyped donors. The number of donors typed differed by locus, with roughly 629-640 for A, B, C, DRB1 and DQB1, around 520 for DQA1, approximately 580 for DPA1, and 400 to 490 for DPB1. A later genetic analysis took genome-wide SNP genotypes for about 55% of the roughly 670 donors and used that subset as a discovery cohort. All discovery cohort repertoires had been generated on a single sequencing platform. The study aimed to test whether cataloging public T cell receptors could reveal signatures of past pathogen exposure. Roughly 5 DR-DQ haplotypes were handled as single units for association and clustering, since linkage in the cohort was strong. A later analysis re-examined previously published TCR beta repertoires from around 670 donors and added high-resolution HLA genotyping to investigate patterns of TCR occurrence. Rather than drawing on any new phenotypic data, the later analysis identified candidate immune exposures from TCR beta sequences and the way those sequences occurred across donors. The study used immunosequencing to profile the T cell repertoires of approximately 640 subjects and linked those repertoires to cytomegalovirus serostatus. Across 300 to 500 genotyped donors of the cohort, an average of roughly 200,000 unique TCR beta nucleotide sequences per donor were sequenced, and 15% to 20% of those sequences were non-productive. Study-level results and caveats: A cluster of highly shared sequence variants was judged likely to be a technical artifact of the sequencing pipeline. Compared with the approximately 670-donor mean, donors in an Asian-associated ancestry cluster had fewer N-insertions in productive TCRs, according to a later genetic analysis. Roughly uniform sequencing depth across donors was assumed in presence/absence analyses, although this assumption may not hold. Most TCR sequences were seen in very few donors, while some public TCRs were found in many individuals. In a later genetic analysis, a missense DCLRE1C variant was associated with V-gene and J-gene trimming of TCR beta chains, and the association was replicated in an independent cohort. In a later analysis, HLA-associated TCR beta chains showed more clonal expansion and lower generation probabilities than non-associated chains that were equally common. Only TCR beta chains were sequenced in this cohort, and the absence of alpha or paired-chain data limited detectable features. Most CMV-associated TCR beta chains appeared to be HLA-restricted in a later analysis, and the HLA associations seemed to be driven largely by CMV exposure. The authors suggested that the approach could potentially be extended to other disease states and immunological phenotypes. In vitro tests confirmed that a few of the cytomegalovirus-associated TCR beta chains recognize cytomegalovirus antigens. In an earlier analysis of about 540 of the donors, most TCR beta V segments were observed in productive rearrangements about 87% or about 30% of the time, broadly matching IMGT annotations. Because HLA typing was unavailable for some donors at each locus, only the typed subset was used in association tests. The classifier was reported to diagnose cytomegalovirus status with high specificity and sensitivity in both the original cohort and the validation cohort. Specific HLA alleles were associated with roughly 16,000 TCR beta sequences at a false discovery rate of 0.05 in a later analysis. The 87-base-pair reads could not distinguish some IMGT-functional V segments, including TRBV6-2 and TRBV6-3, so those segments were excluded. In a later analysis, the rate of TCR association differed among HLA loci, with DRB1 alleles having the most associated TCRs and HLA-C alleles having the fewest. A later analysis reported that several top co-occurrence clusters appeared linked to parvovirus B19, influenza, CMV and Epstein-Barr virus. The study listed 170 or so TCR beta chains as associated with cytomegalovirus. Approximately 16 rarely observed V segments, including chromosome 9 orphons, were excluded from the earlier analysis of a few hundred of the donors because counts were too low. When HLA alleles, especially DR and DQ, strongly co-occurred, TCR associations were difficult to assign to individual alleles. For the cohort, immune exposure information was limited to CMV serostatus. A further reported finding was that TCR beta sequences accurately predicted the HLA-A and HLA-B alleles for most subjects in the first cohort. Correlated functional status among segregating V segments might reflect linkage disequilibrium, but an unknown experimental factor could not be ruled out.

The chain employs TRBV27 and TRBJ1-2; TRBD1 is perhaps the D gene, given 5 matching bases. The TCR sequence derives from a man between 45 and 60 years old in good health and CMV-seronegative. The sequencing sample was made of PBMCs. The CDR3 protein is CASSLQGNYGYTF. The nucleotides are TGTGCCAGCAGTTTACAGGGAAACTATGGCTACACCTTC.